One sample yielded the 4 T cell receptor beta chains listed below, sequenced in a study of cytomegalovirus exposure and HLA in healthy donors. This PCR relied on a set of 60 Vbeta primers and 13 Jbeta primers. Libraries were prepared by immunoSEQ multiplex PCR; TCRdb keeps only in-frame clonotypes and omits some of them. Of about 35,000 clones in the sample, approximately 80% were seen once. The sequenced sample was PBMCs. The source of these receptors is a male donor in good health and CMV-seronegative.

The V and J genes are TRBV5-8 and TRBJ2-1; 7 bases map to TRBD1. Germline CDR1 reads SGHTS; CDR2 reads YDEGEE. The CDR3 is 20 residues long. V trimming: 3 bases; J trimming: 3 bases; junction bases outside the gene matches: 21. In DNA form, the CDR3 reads TGTGCCAGCAGCTCCCCCAAGGAGCCTTACACGACAGGGAACTACAATGAGCAGTTCTTC. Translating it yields CASSSPKEPYTTGNYNEQFF.

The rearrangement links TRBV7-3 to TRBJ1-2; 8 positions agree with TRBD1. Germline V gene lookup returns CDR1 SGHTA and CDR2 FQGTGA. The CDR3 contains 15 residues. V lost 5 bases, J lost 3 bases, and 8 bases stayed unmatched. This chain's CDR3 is CASSPQGATDYGYTF. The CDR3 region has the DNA TGTGCCAGCAGCCCCCAGGGGGCGACGGACTATGGCTACACCTTC.

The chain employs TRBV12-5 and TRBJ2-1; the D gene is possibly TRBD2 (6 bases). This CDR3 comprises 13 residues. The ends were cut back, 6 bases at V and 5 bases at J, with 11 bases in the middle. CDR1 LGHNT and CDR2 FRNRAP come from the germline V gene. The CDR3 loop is CASGEPGDNEQFF. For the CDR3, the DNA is TGTGCTAGTGGGGAGCCGGGAGACAATGAGCAGTTCTTC.

The CDR3 bases are TGTGCCAGCAGTTTATCCCTACTAGCGACCTACGAGCAGTACTTC. It yields the protein CASSLSLLATYEQYF. The chain joins TRBV27 to TRBJ2-7; TRBD2 aligns across 7 bases. The CDR3 consists of 15 residues. The germline CDR1 and CDR2 sequences are MNHEY and SMNVEV (reference sequence). Trimming removed 0 bases from V and 2 bases from J; junction bases left unmatched: 4.